This T cell receptor beta chain stems from a study of vaccination and CD4 T cells after COVID-19. At the level of the study: Post-vaccination samples were procured at a median of roughly 76 days following dose two (range 14 to 241).

V was pared by 4 bases and J by 5 bases, with 12 bases between. The CDR3 extends over 13 amino acids. Germline-derived CDR1 and CDR2 are DFQATT and SNEGSKA (reference sequence). Sequenced with the Oncomine TCR Beta short-read assay was DNA taken from cultured CD4+ T cells. TCRdb redid the calling of the PCR reads with MiXCR, one entry per CDR3 protein. The sample yields tens of thousands of distinct CDR3 sequences, less than 35% seen once. Regarding time point: late sampling 161 to 241 days after vaccination in three convalescent patients. The treatment denotes: roughly 11-day PBMC culture with coronavirus spike peptide pools or control peptides (ViraFEST assay). To note about this clonotype: Its target is unknown.

This specimen consisted of CD4+ T cells from blood, cultured in vitro, obtained about 7 months after SARS-CoV-2 vaccination. The clonotype comes from a human donor who had recovered from COVID-19. The chain employs TRBV20-1 and TRBJ1-5; D is unclear. CDR3 in DNA: TGCAGTGCTACCAACAGTGGGGATCAGCCCCAGCATTTT. It codes for CSATNSGDQPQHF.